What follows are 2 T cell receptor beta chains derived from one specimen sequenced in a study of T cells in Graves' hyperthyroidism and ophthalmopathy. The CDR3 regions of TCR beta were amplified from RNA transcripts. RT-PCR in the first round (using the HTBI primer set) targeted the TCR CDR3. MiXCR, applied by TCRdb to the multiplex PCR reads, yields one record per CDR3 protein. The sample shows fewer than 450,000 distinct CDR3 sequences, around 15% of them seen only once. The sample comprised blood. Receptors originate from a woman in her sixties or seventies with Graves' ophthalmopathy.

This clonotype was detected a few times. The genes are TRBV4-2 and TRBJ2-1; D gene ambiguous. The CDR3 covers 14 residues. The V end lost 0 bases, the J end lost 10 bases, and 13 bases lay between the germline ends. Per germline, CDR1 LGHNA and CDR2 YNFKEQ. The CDR3 spells CASSQDDSRMEQFF. The CDR3 DNA sequence: TGTGCCAGCAGCCAAGATGACTCCAGGATGGAGCAGTTCTTC.

This clonotype was found many times. The chain combines TRBV12-3 or TRBV12-4 with TRBJ2-1; either TRBD1 or TRBD2 may supply D (6 bases each). The CDR3 sequence is 15 residues long. The V end was cut by 0 bases, the J end by 4 bases, with 10 bases between. The CDR3 DNA is TGTGCCAGCAGTTTAGCCCCGGGGGCATACAATGAGCAGTTCTTC. Protein sequence: CASSLAPGAYNEQFF.